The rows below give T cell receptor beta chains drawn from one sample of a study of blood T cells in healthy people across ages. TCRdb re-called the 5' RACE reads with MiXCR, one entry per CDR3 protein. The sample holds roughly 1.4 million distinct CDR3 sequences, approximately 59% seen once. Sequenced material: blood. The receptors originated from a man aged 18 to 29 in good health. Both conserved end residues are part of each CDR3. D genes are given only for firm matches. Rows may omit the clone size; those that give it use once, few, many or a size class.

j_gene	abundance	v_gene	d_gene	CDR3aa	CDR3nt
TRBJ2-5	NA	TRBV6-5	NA	CAPPGSETQYF	TGTGCCCCCCCGGGGTCTGAGACCCAGTACTTC
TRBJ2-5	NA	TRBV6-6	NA	CASREPRETQYF	TGTGCCAGCAGGGAACCGCGGGAGACCCAGTACTTC
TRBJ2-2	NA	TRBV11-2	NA	CASSSPRQNTGELFF	TGTGCCAGCAGCTCCCCCCGACAGAACACCGGGGAGCTGTTTTTT
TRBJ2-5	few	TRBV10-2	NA	CASSALGPQETQYF	TGCGCCAGCAGTGCTCTTGGGCCTCAAGAGACCCAGTACTTC
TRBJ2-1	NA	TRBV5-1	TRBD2	CASSFESGGYNEQFF	TGCGCCAGCAGCTTCGAGAGCGGGGGGTACAATGAGCAGTTCTTC
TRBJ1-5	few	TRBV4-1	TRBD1	CASNQHPDREPNQPQHF	TGCGCCAGCAATCAGCACCCAGACAGGGAGCCCAATCAGCCCCAGCATTTT
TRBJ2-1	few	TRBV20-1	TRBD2	CSAPNGLAAMISYNEQFF	TGCAGTGCCCCAAACGGCCTAGCGGCAATGATCTCCTACAATGAGCAGTTCTTC
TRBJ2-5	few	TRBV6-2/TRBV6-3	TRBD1	CASSPPGQEDQETQYF	TGTGCCAGCAGTCCTCCGGGACAGGAGGATCAAGAGACCCAGTACTTC
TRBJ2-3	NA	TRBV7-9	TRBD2	CASSLTGGPYADTQYF	TGTGCCAGCAGCTTAACGGGGGGGCCGTATGCTGATACGCAGTATTTT
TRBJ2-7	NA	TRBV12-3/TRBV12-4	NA	CASSLGVTHNEQYF	TGTGCCAGCAGTTTAGGAGTCACGCACAATGAGCAGTACTTC
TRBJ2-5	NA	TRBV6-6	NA	CASNSTGREETQYF	TGTGCCAGCAATTCCACGGGGCGAGAGGAGACCCAGTACTTC
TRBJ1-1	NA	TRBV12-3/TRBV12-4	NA	CASSNRAVTEAFF	TGTGCCAGCAGCAATAGGGCGGTTACTGAAGCTTTCTTT
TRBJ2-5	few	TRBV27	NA	CASRRTPGETQYF	TGTGCCAGCAGGCGGACCCCAGGGGAGACCCAGTACTTC
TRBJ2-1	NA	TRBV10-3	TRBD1	CASRTGQGPIRSYNEQFF	TGTGCCTCAAGAACGGGACAGGGACCCATCCGCTCCTACAATGAGCAGTTCTTC
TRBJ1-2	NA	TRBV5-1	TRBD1	CASSLASGDSVGYTF	TGCGCCAGCAGCTTGGCCTCTGGGGACAGCGTTGGCTACACCTTC
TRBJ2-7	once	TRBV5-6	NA	CASSLVVGGTEQYF	TGTGCCAGCAGCTTGGTAGTCGGGGGAACCGAGCAGTACTTC
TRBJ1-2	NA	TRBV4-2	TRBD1	CASSPGQGADYGYTF	TGTGCCAGCAGCCCAGGACAGGGGGCGGACTATGGCTACACCTTC
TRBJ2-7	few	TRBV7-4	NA	CASSLVSRKSSYEQYF	TGTGCCAGCAGCTTAGTTAGCAGGAAATCATCCTACGAGCAGTACTTC
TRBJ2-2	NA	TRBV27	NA	CASGIERISTGELFF	TGTGCCAGCGGTATAGAGCGGATTAGCACCGGGGAGCTGTTTTTT
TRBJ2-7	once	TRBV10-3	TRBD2	CAISGTSGRSGEQYF	TGTGCCATCAGTGGAACTAGCGGGAGGTCAGGCGAGCAGTACTTC
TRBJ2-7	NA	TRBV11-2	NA	CASSLGGGHFEQYF	TGTGCCAGCAGCTTGGGGGGAGGCCATTTCGAGCAGTACTTC